This T cell receptor (beta chain) emerged from a study of PD-L1 blockade in urothelial cancer. Overall study context: Prior chemotherapy regimens per patient numbered 0 to 3. Study results and limitations: Below-median TCR clonality that was measured in pretreatment blood predicted better survival.

Time point defined: peripheral blood 6 weeks after treatment start. Concerning this clone: The antigen is undetermined.

Method: immunoSEQ multiplex PCR; TCRdb's copy keeps in-frame clones and lacks some. The sample has around 40,000 clones, 65% to 90% seen once. This receptor was obtained from a man in his sixties with urothelial cancer. The sequences come from PBMCs, collected around atezolizumab (anti-PD-L1) treatment.

CDR3 DNA: TGTGCCAGCAGGGACTATAGCAATCAGCCCCAGCATTTT. Encoded protein: CASRDYSNQPQHF. The chain employs TRBV6-1 and TRBJ1-5; D call uncertain. V lost 6 bases to trimming and J lost 0 bases, with 6 bases between them. The germline V gene encodes CDR1 MNHNS and CDR2 SASEGT. The CDR3 has 13 amino acids.